This T cell receptor beta chain is from a study of cytomegalovirus exposure and HLA in healthy donors. CDR1 GTSNPN and CDR2 SVGIG come from the germline V gene (reference sequence). Trimming removed 0 bases at V and 2 bases at J, with 8 bases between. The CDR3 has 15 residues. Notes on the study in general: There were some public TCRs occurring in many donors, but most TCR sequences were rare. V- and J-gene trimming in TCR beta was tied to a missense DCLRE1C variant by an analysis performed later.

A remark on this clone: Its target is unknown.

Primers for the PCR totalled 60 Vbeta and 13 Jbeta. As handled by the study authors: Approximately 11 million of 65 million to 95 million unique TCR beta chains were shared, per a later count. Method: immunoSEQ multiplex PCR; TCRdb's copy keeps in-frame clones and lacks some. V and J calls and clone size are copied from that table; D and trimming were computed from the DNA. Recorded for this sample: about 110,000 clones. The sequence was collected from a man in his forties or fifties in good health and CMV-seronegative. The chain couples TRBV30 to TRBJ2-6; D gene ambiguous. Sequencing was carried out using PBMCs. Written as DNA, the CDR3 is TGTGCCTGGAGTGTACACACAACTGGGGCCAACGTCCTGACTTTC. Translating it yields CAWSVHTTGANVLTF.